A selection of T cell receptor beta chains follows, all from one sample in a study of human T cells and chemical hapten exposure. TCRdb reprocessed the RACE reads via MiXCR and lists one record per CDR3 protein. The sample contains tens of thousands of distinct CDR3 sequences, 8% to 10% of which appear only once. The sequencing used whole blood, collected in connection with sensitization to the hapten diphenylcyclopropenone (DPC). The source of these receptors is a woman between 40 and 50 years old with alopecia areata. Some clones in this sample may be carry-over from other donors' samples. Both conserved end residues are part of each CDR3. The D gene is left open where the match is weak. For some rows the clone size is stated as once, few or many, or as a class when expanded; others skip it.

V gene: TRBV7-6; D gene: TRBD2; J gene: TRBJ2-1; clone size: many; CDR3 protein: CASRPGLVNEQFF; CDR3 DNA: TGTGCCAGCAGGCCCGGACTAGTGAATGAGCAGTTCTTC
V gene: TRBV29-1; D gene: TRBD1; J gene: TRBJ2-1; clone size: many; CDR3 protein: CSVEGRTGIRNEQFF; CDR3 DNA: TGCAGCGTTGAAGGGAGGACAGGGATTAGGAATGAGCAGTTCTTC
V gene: TRBV9; D gene: TRBD2; J gene: TRBJ2-7; clone size: .; CDR3 protein: CASSVGGGTYEQYF; CDR3 DNA: TGTGCCAGCAGCGTAGGCGGGGGGACCTACGAGCAGTACTTC
V gene: TRBV7-9; D gene: .; J gene: TRBJ2-7; clone size: .; CDR3 protein: CASSPPRRGGSYEQYF; CDR3 DNA: TGTGCCAGCAGTCCCCCGCGCAGGGGAGGATCCTACGAGCAGTACTTC
V gene: TRBV15; D gene: .; J gene: TRBJ1-3; clone size: many; CDR3 protein: CATSRGAPRSGSGNTIYF; CDR3 DNA: TGTGCCACCAGCAGAGGTGCCCCGAGATCTGGATCGGGAAACACCATATATTTT
V gene: TRBV19; D gene: .; J gene: TRBJ1-5; clone size: many; CDR3 protein: CASTPGQRNQPQHF; CDR3 DNA: TGTGCCAGTACACCGGGACAAAGAAATCAGCCCCAGCATTTT
V gene: TRBV6-9; D gene: .; J gene: TRBJ2-7; clone size: many; CDR3 protein: CASSCLTGARVHEQYF; CDR3 DNA: TGTGCCAGCAGTTGTCTAACTGGGGCGAGGGTCCACGAGCAGTACTTC
V gene: TRBV6-5; D gene: .; J gene: TRBJ2-2; clone size: .; CDR3 protein: CASSYSIGGAVTGELFF; CDR3 DNA: TGTGCCAGCAGTTACTCGATCGGCGGGGCCGTCACCGGGGAGCTGTTTTTT
V gene: TRBV27; D gene: .; J gene: TRBJ1-6; clone size: .; CDR3 protein: CASTPRDGNLPLHF; CDR3 DNA: TGTGCCAGTACCCCCCGCGACGGAAATTTACCCCTCCACTTT
V gene: TRBV29-1; D gene: .; J gene: TRBJ2-3; clone size: many; CDR3 protein: CSVEPGGGRRGDTQYF; CDR3 DNA: TGCAGCGTTGAACCGGGCGGGGGCCGGAGGGGAGATACGCAGTATTTT
V gene: TRBV5-4; D gene: TRBD1; J gene: TRBJ1-2; clone size: .; CDR3 protein: CASSIGTGSHGYTF; CDR3 DNA: TGTGCCAGCAGCATCGGGACAGGCTCCCATGGCTACACCTTC
V gene: TRBV10-3; D gene: .; J gene: TRBJ1-1; clone size: few; CDR3 protein: CAISESFGGATEAFF; CDR3 DNA: TGTGCCATCAGTGAGTCGTTCGGGGGGGCCACTGAAGCTTTCTTT
V gene: TRBV6-5; D gene: .; J gene: TRBJ2-3; clone size: .; CDR3 protein: CASSNSGLSTDTQYF; CDR3 DNA: TGTGCCAGCTCCAATAGCGGCCTTAGCACAGATACGCAGTATTTT
V gene: TRBV6-2/TRBV6-3; D gene: TRBD1; J gene: TRBJ2-1; clone size: many; CDR3 protein: CASTYRTGVQNEQFF; CDR3 DNA: TGTGCCAGCACTTACCGAACAGGGGTGCAGAATGAGCAGTTCTTC
V gene: TRBV4-1; D gene: TRBD2; J gene: TRBJ2-3; clone size: few; CDR3 protein: CASSQTGTRFNTDTQYF; CDR3 DNA: TGCGCCAGCAGTCAAACCGGGACTAGATTTAACACAGATACGCAGTATTTT
V gene: TRBV20-1; D gene: .; J gene: TRBJ1-5; clone size: few; CDR3 protein: CSAKQGSEPQHF; CDR3 DNA: TGCAGTGCCAAACAGGGCAGCGAGCCCCAGCATTTT
V gene: TRBV7-9; D gene: .; J gene: TRBJ2-5; clone size: many; CDR3 protein: CASSGKRMQETQYF; CDR3 DNA: TGTGCCAGCAGCGGGAAGCGTATGCAAGAGACCCAGTACTTC
V gene: TRBV10-2; D gene: .; J gene: TRBJ1-1; clone size: many; CDR3 protein: CASSEWATGNTEAFF; CDR3 DNA: TGCGCCAGCAGTGAGTGGGCCACAGGGAACACTGAAGCTTTCTTT
V gene: TRBV20-1; D gene: TRBD2; J gene: TRBJ2-3; clone size: .; CDR3 protein: CSASPHSGGPDTQYF; CDR3 DNA: TGCAGTGCTAGCCCCCATAGCGGGGGTCCAGATACGCAGTATTTT
V gene: TRBV24-1; D gene: TRBD1; J gene: TRBJ2-5; clone size: few; CDR3 protein: CATSPGGVETQYF; CDR3 DNA: TGTGCCACCAGTCCAGGGGGCGTAGAGACCCAGTACTTC
V gene: TRBV6-2/TRBV6-3; D gene: TRBD1; J gene: TRBJ1-1; clone size: few; CDR3 protein: CASSFRDRGGGRTEAFF; CDR3 DNA: TGTGCCAGCAGTTTCCGTGACAGGGGCGGAGGACGGACTGAAGCTTTCTTT
V gene: TRBV6-5; D gene: TRBD1; J gene: TRBJ2-3; clone size: .; CDR3 protein: CASSRDRGIPDTDTQYF; CDR3 DNA: TGTGCCAGCAGTAGGGACAGGGGGATCCCAGACACAGATACGCAGTATTTT
V gene: TRBV29-1; D gene: .; J gene: TRBJ1-1; clone size: few; CDR3 protein: CSVKGREFWGMNTEAFF; CDR3 DNA: TGCAGCGTTAAGGGGAGGGAATTTTGGGGTATGAACACTGAAGCTTTCTTT
V gene: TRBV19; D gene: .; J gene: TRBJ1-1; clone size: many; CDR3 protein: CASSTHAGGQGTEAFF; CDR3 DNA: TGTGCCAGTAGCACCCACGCGGGGGGCCAGGGCACTGAAGCTTTCTTT
V gene: TRBV11-2; D gene: TRBD2; J gene: TRBJ2-4; clone size: many; CDR3 protein: CASSTWTSGGPLAKNIQYF; CDR3 DNA: TGTGCCAGCAGCACTTGGACTAGCGGGGGTCCTCTAGCCAAAAACATTCAGTACTTC
V gene: TRBV7-9; D gene: TRBD1; J gene: TRBJ2-6; clone size: many; CDR3 protein: CASIFWTGGSGANVLTF; CDR3 DNA: TGTGCCAGCATTTTTTGGACAGGGGGTTCTGGGGCCAACGTCCTGACTTTC
V gene: TRBV6-2/TRBV6-3; D gene: TRBD1; J gene: TRBJ2-7; clone size: many; CDR3 protein: CASRAGQGSSYEQYF; CDR3 DNA: TGTGCCAGCAGAGCCGGACAGGGTAGCTCCTACGAGCAGTACTTC
V gene: TRBV12-3/TRBV12-4; D gene: .; J gene: TRBJ1-2; clone size: many; CDR3 protein: CASSPGQPYNYGYTF; CDR3 DNA: TGTGCCAGCAGTCCCGGACAGCCCTATAACTATGGCTACACCTTC
V gene: TRBV7-9; D gene: TRBD1; J gene: TRBJ1-6; clone size: many; CDR3 protein: CASSLQGHYNSPLHF; CDR3 DNA: TGTGCCAGCAGCCTACAGGGGCACTATAATTCACCCCTCCACTTT
V gene: TRBV7-9; D gene: .; J gene: TRBJ1-4; clone size: many; CDR3 protein: CASSLAPSNEKLFF; CDR3 DNA: TGTGCCAGCAGCTTAGCCCCCTCGAATGAAAAACTGTTTTTT
V gene: TRBV6-2/TRBV6-3; D gene: .; J gene: TRBJ2-1; clone size: few; CDR3 protein: CASSRHLEGGRAYNEQFF; CDR3 DNA: TGTGCCAGCAGCCGCCATTTGGAAGGGGGGCGGGCCTACAATGAGCAGTTCTTC
V gene: TRBV7-3; D gene: .; J gene: TRBJ1-1; clone size: many; CDR3 protein: CASSLTGTEAFF; CDR3 DNA: TGTGCCAGCAGCTTAACGGGGACTGAAGCTTTCTTT
V gene: TRBV25-1; D gene: .; J gene: TRBJ2-5; clone size: few; CDR3 protein: CASSEQGSRETQYF; CDR3 DNA: TGTGCCAGCAGTGAACAGGGTTCTAGGGAGACCCAGTACTTC
V gene: TRBV7-9; D gene: .; J gene: TRBJ1-5; clone size: many; CDR3 protein: CASSLGTNQPQHF; CDR3 DNA: TGTGCCAGCAGCCTTGGGACCAATCAGCCCCAGCATTTT
V gene: TRBV20-1; D gene: TRBD1; J gene: TRBJ2-3; clone size: many; CDR3 protein: CSAPGGGTDTQYF; CDR3 DNA: TGCAGTGCTCCAGGGGGCGGCACAGATACGCAGTATTTT
V gene: TRBV10-3; D gene: TRBD1; J gene: TRBJ2-2; clone size: .; CDR3 protein: CAIRTGSPNTGELFF; CDR3 DNA: TGTGCCATCAGGACAGGGAGCCCGAACACCGGGGAGCTGTTTTTT
V gene: TRBV7-8; D gene: TRBD2; J gene: TRBJ2-1; clone size: few; CDR3 protein: CASSFTSASGGYNEQFF; CDR3 DNA: TGTGCCAGCAGCTTTACTTCGGCTAGCGGGGGGTACAATGAGCAGTTCTTC
V gene: TRBV29-1; D gene: TRBD2; J gene: TRBJ2-1; clone size: few; CDR3 protein: CSVVTSGGYNEQFF; CDR3 DNA: TGCAGCGTGGTAACTAGCGGGGGCTACAATGAGCAGTTCTTC
V gene: TRBV5-1; D gene: TRBD1; J gene: TRBJ2-3; clone size: many; CDR3 protein: CASSLVQGARDTQYF; CDR3 DNA: TGCGCCAGCAGCTTGGTACAGGGGGCTCGTGATACGCAGTATTTT
V gene: TRBV5-6; D gene: .; J gene: TRBJ2-1; clone size: .; CDR3 protein: CASSLIQGYNEQFF; CDR3 DNA: TGTGCCAGCAGCTTAATACAGGGTTACAATGAGCAGTTCTTC
V gene: TRBV12-3/TRBV12-4; D gene: .; J gene: TRBJ2-5; clone size: .; CDR3 protein: CASSSITPRETQYF; CDR3 DNA: TGTGCCAGCAGTTCCATAACCCCGCGGGAGACCCAGTACTTC
V gene: TRBV3-1; D gene: .; J gene: TRBJ2-2; clone size: many; CDR3 protein: CASSQVVSSGELFF; CDR3 DNA: TGTGCCAGCAGCCAAGTGGTTTCGTCCGGGGAGCTGTTTTTT
V gene: TRBV27; D gene: TRBD1; J gene: TRBJ1-1; clone size: .; CDR3 protein: CASRDRANTEAFF; CDR3 DNA: TGTGCCAGCAGGGACAGGGCGAACACTGAAGCTTTCTTT
V gene: TRBV7-9; D gene: TRBD1; J gene: TRBJ2-1; clone size: .; CDR3 protein: CASSSRQGSDEQFF; CDR3 DNA: TGTGCCAGCAGCTCGAGACAGGGCTCGGATGAGCAGTTCTTC
V gene: TRBV14; D gene: TRBD2; J gene: TRBJ2-7; clone size: .; CDR3 protein: CASSQVAASGGNEQYF; CDR3 DNA: TGTGCCAGCAGCCAAGTCGCGGCTAGCGGGGGAAACGAGCAGTACTTC
V gene: TRBV25-1; D gene: TRBD1; J gene: TRBJ2-5; clone size: many; CDR3 protein: CASSDTGQIKTQYF; CDR3 DNA: TGTGCCAGCAGTGATACGGGACAGATAAAGACCCAGTACTTC
V gene: TRBV11-1; D gene: TRBD2; J gene: TRBJ2-1; clone size: .; CDR3 protein: CASRLAGALYNEQFF; CDR3 DNA: TGTGCCAGCAGGTTAGCGGGTGCCCTCTATAATGAGCAGTTCTTC
V gene: TRBV4-3; D gene: TRBD1; J gene: TRBJ1-5; clone size: many; CDR3 protein: CASSQTGGGDQPQHF; CDR3 DNA: TGCGCCAGCAGCCAAACAGGGGGAGGTGATCAGCCCCAGCATTTT